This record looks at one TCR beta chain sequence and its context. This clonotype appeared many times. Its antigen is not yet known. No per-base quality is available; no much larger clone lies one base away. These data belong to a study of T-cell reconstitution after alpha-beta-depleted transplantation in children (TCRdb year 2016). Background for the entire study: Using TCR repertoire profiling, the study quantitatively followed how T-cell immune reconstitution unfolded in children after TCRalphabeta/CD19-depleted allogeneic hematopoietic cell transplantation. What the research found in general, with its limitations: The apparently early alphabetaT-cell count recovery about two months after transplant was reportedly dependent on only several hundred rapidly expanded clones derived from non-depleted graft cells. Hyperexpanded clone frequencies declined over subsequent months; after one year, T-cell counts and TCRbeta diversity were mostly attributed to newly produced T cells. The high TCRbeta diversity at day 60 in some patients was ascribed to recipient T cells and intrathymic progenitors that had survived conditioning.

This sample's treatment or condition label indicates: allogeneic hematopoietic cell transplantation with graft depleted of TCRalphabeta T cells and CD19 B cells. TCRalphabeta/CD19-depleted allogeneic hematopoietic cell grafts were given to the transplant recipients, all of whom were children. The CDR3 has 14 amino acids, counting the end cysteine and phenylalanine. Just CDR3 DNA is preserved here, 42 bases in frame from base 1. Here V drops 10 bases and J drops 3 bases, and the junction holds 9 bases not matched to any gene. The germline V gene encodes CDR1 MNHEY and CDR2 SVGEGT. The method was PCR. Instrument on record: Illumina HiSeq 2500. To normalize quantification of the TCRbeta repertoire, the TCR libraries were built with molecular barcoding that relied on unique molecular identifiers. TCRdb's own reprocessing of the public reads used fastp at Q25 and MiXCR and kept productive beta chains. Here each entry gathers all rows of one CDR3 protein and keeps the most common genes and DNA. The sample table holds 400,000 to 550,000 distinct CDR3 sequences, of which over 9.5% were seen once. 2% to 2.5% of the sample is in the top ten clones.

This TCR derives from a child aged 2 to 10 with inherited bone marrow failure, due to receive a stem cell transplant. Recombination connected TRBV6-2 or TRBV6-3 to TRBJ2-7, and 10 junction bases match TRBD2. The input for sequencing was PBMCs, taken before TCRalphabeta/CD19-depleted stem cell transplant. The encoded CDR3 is CATLKLAGDYEQYF. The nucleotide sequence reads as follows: TGTGCCACCCTGAAGCTAGCGGGAGACTACGAGCAGTACTTC.